The present entry profiles one T cell receptor beta chain with its context. What it binds is unknown. This sample stems from a study of shared clonotypes between healthy human individuals. Broader study findings: Among several donors, roughly 5% of naive CD4 clonotypes were found in common.

Replicate sorted-subset PCRs were loaded with 150 to 250 ng DNA, about 31,000 T cell genomes. TCRdb's copy holds only in-frame clones and misses some; the assay was immunoSEQ multiplex PCR. The profile shows some 2 million clones, 90% to 95% of them singletons. The sample was naive CD4+ T cells sorted from blood. Subset: CD45RA+ positively selected. This TCR came from a man between 18 and 29 years old in good health.

The CDR3 nucleotides read TGTGCCATCACCGACAGGGCGGAGTACACTGAAGCTTTCTTT. It codes for CAITDRAEYTEAFF. The chain joins TRBV10-3 to TRBJ1-1; 7 positions match TRBD1. Germline CDR1 is ENHRY and CDR2 is SYGVKD. V shed 7 bases, J shed 3 bases, and the junction held 8 bases outside the gene matches. This CDR3 has 14 amino acids.